This T cell receptor (beta chain) stems from a study of T-cell reconstitution after alpha-beta-depleted transplantation in children. Preparation of the TCRbeta library used unique molecular identifiers. MiXCR, applied by TCRdb to the PCR reads, yields one record per CDR3 protein. The data show about 830,000 distinct CDR3 sequences, 15% to 20% seen once. Germline V gene sequence: CDR1 DFQATT, CDR2 SNEGSKA (reference sequence). V dropped 4 bases and J dropped 1 base, with 11 bases sitting between them. The CDR3 extends over 13 amino acids. The clonotype was recovered from a male patient aged 10 to 17 who had a stem cell transplant for acute lymphoblastic leukemia, so the T cells may come from the graft donor. The sequencing used PBMCs, mostly from graft donor cells, collected 360 days after TCRalphabeta/CD19-depleted stem cell transplant. The rearrangement links TRBV20-1 to TRBJ2-7, with unresolved D. Here the CDR3 reads CSAIYGSSYEQYF. The CDR3 nucleotides read TGCAGTGCTATCTACGGTTCTTCCTACGAGCAGTACTTC.